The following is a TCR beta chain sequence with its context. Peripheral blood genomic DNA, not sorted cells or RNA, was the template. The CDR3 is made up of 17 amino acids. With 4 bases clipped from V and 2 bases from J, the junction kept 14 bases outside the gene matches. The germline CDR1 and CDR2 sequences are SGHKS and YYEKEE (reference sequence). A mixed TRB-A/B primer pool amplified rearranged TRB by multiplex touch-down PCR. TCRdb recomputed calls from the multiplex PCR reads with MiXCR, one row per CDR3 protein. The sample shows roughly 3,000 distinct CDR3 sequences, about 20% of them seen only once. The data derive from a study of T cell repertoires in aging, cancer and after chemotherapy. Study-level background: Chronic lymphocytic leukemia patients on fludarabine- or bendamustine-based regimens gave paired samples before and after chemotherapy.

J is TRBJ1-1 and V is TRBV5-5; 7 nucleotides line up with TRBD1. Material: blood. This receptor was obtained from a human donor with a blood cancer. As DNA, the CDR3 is TGTGCCAGCAGCCCGACGGACAGGACACACTTTAACACTGAAGCTTTCTTT. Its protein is CASSPTDRTHFNTEAFF.